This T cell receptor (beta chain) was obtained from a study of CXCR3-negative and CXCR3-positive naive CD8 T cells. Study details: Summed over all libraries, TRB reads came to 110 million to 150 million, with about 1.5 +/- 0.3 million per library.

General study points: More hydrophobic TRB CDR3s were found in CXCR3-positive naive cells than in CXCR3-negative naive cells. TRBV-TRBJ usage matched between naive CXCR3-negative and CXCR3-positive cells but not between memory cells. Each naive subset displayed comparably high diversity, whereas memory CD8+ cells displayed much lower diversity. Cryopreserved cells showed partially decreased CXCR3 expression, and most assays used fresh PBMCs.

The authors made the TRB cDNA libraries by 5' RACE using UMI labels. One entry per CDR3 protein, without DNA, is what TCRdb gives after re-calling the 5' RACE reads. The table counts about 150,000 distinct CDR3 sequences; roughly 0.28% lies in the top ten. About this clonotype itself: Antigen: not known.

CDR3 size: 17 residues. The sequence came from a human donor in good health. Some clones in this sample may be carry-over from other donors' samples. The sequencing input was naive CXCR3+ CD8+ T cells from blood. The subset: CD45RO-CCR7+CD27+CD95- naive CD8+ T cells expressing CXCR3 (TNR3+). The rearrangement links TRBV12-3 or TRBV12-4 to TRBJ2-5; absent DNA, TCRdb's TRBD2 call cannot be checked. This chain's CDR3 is CASSKTTSGGRRETQYF.